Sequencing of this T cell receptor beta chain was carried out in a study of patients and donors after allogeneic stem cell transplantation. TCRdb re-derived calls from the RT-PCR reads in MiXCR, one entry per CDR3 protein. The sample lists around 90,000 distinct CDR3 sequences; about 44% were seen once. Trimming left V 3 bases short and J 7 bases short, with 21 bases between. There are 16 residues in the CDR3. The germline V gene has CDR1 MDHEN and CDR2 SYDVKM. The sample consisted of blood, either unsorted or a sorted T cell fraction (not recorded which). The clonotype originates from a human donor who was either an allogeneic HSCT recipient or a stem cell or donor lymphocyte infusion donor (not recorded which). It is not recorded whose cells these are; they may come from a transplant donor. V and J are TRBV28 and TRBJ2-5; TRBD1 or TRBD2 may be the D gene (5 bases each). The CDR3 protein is CASSFVREIVLGTQYF. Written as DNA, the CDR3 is TGTGCCAGCAGTTTCGTCAGGGAGATAGTATTAGGGACCCAGTACTTC.